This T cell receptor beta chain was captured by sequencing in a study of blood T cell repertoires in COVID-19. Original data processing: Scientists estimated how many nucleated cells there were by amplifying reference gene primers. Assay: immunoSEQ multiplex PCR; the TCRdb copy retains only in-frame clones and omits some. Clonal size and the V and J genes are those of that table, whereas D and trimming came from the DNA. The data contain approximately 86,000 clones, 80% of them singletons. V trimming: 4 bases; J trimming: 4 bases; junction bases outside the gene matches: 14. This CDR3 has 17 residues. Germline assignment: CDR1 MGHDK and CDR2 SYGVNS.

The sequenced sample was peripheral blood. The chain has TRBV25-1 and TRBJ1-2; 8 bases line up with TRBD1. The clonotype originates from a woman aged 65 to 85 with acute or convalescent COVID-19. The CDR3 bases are TGTGCCAGCAGTGGACTCCGACAGGGGTCCTCAAGCTATGGCTACACCTTC. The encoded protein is CASSGLRQGSSSYGYTF.